The table lists the clone carrying this T cell receptor beta chain with a few counts. Unique molecular identifiers were incorporated when the TCRbeta library was constructed. TCRdb called the PCR reads again in MiXCR, with one record for every CDR3 protein. Among about 230,000 distinct CDR3 sequences listed, about 12% were seen once. The sample belongs to a study of T-cell reconstitution after alpha-beta-depleted transplantation in children. CDR3 length: 14 residues. Trimming at V came to 3 bases and at J to 3 bases, leaving 2 bases not matched to a gene. Germline CDR1 SEHNR, CDR2 FQNEAQ (reference sequence).

The receptor was derived from a human donor who donated a stem cell graft to a child with acute lymphoblastic leukemia. Sequenced material: PBMCs from the stem cell graft donor, taken from the stem cell graft. The chain employs TRBV7-9 and TRBJ2-7; 10 bases are a match to TRBD1. The CDR3: CASSLGDRGYEQYF. The CDR3 DNA follows: TGTGCCAGCAGCTTGGGGGACAGGGGCTACGAGCAGTACTTC.